This T cell receptor beta chain was sequenced during a study of CD8+CD57+ T cells in acquired aplastic anemia. Before being chosen for sequencing, patients had shown CD8+CD57+ cell expansion by flow cytometry. In all patients, the disease was severe acquired aplastic anemia. Ten or more counts support this clonotype. Template material for TCR beta VDJ and CDR3 profiling consisted of genomic DNA. TCRdb independently ran MiXCR on the reads; one entry per CDR3 protein. The data show just over 450,000 distinct CDR3 sequences, with under 40% seen just once and less than 0.85% held by the top ten. The CDR3 has 14 residues. V shed 4 bases and J 5 bases; nucleotides not matched to a gene: 4. CDR1 SEHNR and CDR2 FQNEAQ come from the germline V gene (reference sequence).

The TCR comes from a human donor with aplastic anemia. The chain recombines TRBV7-9 with TRBJ2-7, with 11 bases that match TRBD1. Sequencing input: sorted CD4+, CD8+, or CD8+CD57+ T cells (not recorded which) from PBMCs. DNA for the CDR3: TGTGCCAGCAGCTGGGGACAGGGGGAGGACGAGCAGTACTTC. As protein: CASSWGQGEDEQYF.